The TCR beta chain described here comes from a study of CD8+ T cells in alopecia areata. Across the whole study: Oral tofacitinib (5 to 10 mg twice daily) was administered to treated patients. Tofacitinib dosing lasted 6 to 18 months, which was then followed by 6 months off drug.

Extracted from the samples, RNA was reverse transcribed into cDNA to serve as the sequencing template. The repertoire was sequenced with immunoSEQ multiplex PCR; TCRdb's copy has only in-frame clones and lacks some. The sample lists 69,000 or so clones, approximately 58% occurring once. There are a few counts of this clone. The antigen remains unidentified. CDR1 is MNHEY and CDR2 is SVGAGI in the germline V gene. Trimming took off 4 bases at V and 2 bases at J, with 11 bases between the two ends. The CDR3 is 14 amino acids. From PBMCs, CD4+ and CD8+ T cells were sorted. General study points: Higher clonality was seen in lesional scalp than in normal scalp, especially in alopecia totalis/universalis.

Sequences were derived from CD8+ T cells sorted from blood, sampled at week 0. The TCR sequence derives from a human donor with alopecia areata. J is TRBJ1-1 and V is TRBV6-5, with no clear D. The CDR3 region has the DNA TGTGCCAGCAGTTCCGGGCGGCTCAACACTGAAGCTTTCTTT. Encoded protein: CASSSGRLNTEAFF.